Listed here are 26 T cell receptor beta chains from one sample, sequenced in a study of blood T cell repertoires in COVID-19. TCRdb's table, derived via immunoSEQ multiplex PCR, lists solely in-frame clones and lacks some. The sample has around 330,000 clones, roughly nine tenths seen once. What was sequenced was PBMCs or T cells enriched from blood (not recorded which). Every receptor here comes from a man between 60 and 70 years old who had recovered from COVID-19.

This chain uses TRBV5-4 with TRBJ2-3; D unresolved. This CDR3 is 15 amino acids long. Germline CDR1 reads SGHNT; CDR2 reads YYREEE (reference sequence). The V gene lost 0 bases and the J gene lost 2 bases, with 10 bases spanning the gap. The CDR3, as DNA: TGTGCCAGCAGCTTGGCTTCTCTCCTCACAGATACGCAGTATTTT. Its protein product is CASSLASLLTDTQYF.

V usage is TRBV2 and J usage is TRBJ2-2; D unclear. The CDR3 consists of 15 residues. V dropped 2 bases and J dropped 0 bases, with 7 bases sitting between them. Germline V gives CDR1 SNHLY, CDR2 FYNNEI. Here the CDR3 DNA reads TGTGCCAGCAGTGAATACACCGCGAACACCGGGGAGCTGTTTTTT. It translates to CASSEYTANTGELFF.

This clone was seen a few times. The J gene is TRBJ1-6, the V gene TRBV28, with D unresolved. Trimming stripped 6 bases from V and 4 bases from J, with 13 bases between. The CDR3 contains 15 residues. Germline CDR1 is MDHEN and CDR2 is SYDVKM. CDR3 bases: TGTGCCAGCAGAAGGCCCGCGGATTATAATTCACCCCTCCACTTT. Translating it yields CASRRPADYNSPLHF.

For this clone: Relative to the germline gene, one junction end is altered; a read error may explain this. This rearrangement joins TRBV20-1 to TRBJ1-1; the D is unclear. The germline gives CDR1 DFQATT, CDR2 SNEGSKA (reference sequence). This CDR3 has 13 residues. In DNA, the CDR3 is TGCAGTGCTAGTCTGGCCGTGAAGACTGAAGCTTTCTTT. This encodes CSASLAVKTEAFF.

Here the CDR3 DNA reads TGTGCTAGTGGAACTAGCACAGATACGCAGTATTTT. Its protein product is CASGTSTDTQYF. This chain uses TRBV12-5 with TRBJ2-3, with no clear D. Trimming pared 6 bases from V and 0 bases from J, leaving 4 bases between. Germline CDR1 LGHNT, CDR2 FRNRAP. The CDR3 is 12 amino acids.

This clone was seen a single time. V and J are TRBV5-1 and TRBJ1-6, with a tentative D call TRBD1 (5 bases). Germline CDR1 is SGHRS and CDR2 is YFSETQ. This CDR3 spans 17 amino acids. Trimming shortened V by 4 bases and J by 0 bases, and 14 bases separated the two germline ends. CDR3 bases: TGCGCCAGCAGCAGCGGGACTCCGAGCTCCTATAATTCACCCCTCCACTTT. Its translation: CASSSGTPSSYNSPLHF.

The chain links TRBV6-2 or TRBV6-3 to TRBJ2-2, with 11 bases aligning to TRBD2. Germline V CDR1 and CDR2: MNHEY, SVGEGT. The CDR3 runs 15 residues. Trimming took 5 bases from V and 4 from J; bases not matched to a gene: 3. CDR3 sequence: CASSLTSGGTGELFF. CDR3 bases: TGTGCCAGCAGTCTCACTAGCGGGGGCACCGGGGAGCTGTTTTTT.

The genes are TRBV5-1 and TRBJ2-5; 9 bases agree with TRBD2. This CDR3 is built from 15 residues. V lost 1 base and J lost 5; bases outside the gene matches: 6. From germline, CDR1 is SGHRS and CDR2 YFSETQ. The CDR3 sequence: CASSLRQREAETQYF. The CDR3 nucleotides read TGCGCCAGCAGCTTGCGCCAGCGGGAGGCGGAGACCCAGTACTTC. Full variable domain (remainder filled in from reference TRBV5-1 and TRBJ2-5): KAGVTQTPRYLIKTRGQQVTLSCSPISGHRSVSWYQQTPGQGLQFLFEYFSETQRNKGNFPGRFSGRQFSNSRSEMNVSTLELGDSALYLCASSLRQREAETQYFGPGTRLLVL.

The rearrangement joins TRBV2 to TRBJ1-6; TRBD1 agrees at 7 bases. The CDR3 consists of 18 residues. Germline V gene data show CDR1 as SNHLY and CDR2 as FYNNEI. J lost 6 bases, V lost 6 bases, and 17 bases had no gene match. CDR3 loop: CASSVQPGTDLLNSPLHF. The CDR3 DNA sequence: TGTGCCAGCAGCGTCCAACCCGGGACAGATCTTCTTAATTCACCCCTCCACTTT.

The rearrangement joins TRBV2 to TRBJ1-4, with TRBD1 matching 7 bases. Losses at the gene ends were 4 bases for V and 3 bases for J; bases not matched to a gene: 8. This CDR3 is built from 16 residues. The germline CDR1 and CDR2 sequences are SNHLY and FYNNEI. The CDR3 sequence: CASSAPTGAPNEKLFF. The CDR3 DNA reads TGTGCCAGCAGTGCCCCAACAGGGGCTCCTAATGAAAAACTGTTTTTT.

Only one count was recorded for this clone. The V gene is TRBV19, the J gene TRBJ2-2; 10 bases map to TRBD1. Germline values: CDR1 LNHDA, CDR2 SQIVND (reference sequence). V trimming: 7 bases; J trimming: 7 bases; junction bases outside the gene matches: 6. CDR3 size: 14 residues. CDR3 sequence reads: CASTDRGMVGELFF. CDR3 DNA: TGTGCCAGTACGGACAGGGGGATGGTCGGGGAGCTGTTTTTT.

The CDR3 protein is CARSLKGANEKLFF. CDR3 DNA: TGTGCCAGATCCCTCAAAGGGGCTAATGAAAAACTGTTTTTT. The chain recombines TRBV21-1 with TRBJ1-4; the table assigns TRBD1, which was not confirmed against the DNA. TRBV21-1 is shown as a pseudogene. CDR3 size: 14 residues.

With regard to this clone: Other nucleotide sequences from this sample produce the same CDR3. V usage is TRBV28 and J usage is TRBJ1-1; possible D gene TRBD1, 5 bases. CDR3 size: 14 residues. Trimming shortened V by 5 bases and J by 0 bases, and 10 bases separated the two germline ends. Germline V gene data show CDR1 as MDHEN and CDR2 as SYDVKM. CDR3: CASSLGGMNTEAFF. Here the CDR3 DNA reads TGTGCCAGCAGTCTTGGGGGGATGAACACTGAAGCTTTCTTT.

The chain uses TRBV30 and TRBJ1-1, with 7 bases identical to TRBD1. There are 13 residues in the CDR3. J was trimmed by 5 bases and V by 8 bases; bases with no gene match: 11. CDR1 is GTSNPN, CDR2 SVGIG, per germline (reference sequence). The CDR3 DNA reads as TGTGCCGGCCAGACAGGGACGGGAACTGAAGCTTTCTTT. Encoded protein: CAGQTGTGTEAFF.

The rearrangement links TRBV2 to TRBJ2-3, with 7 bases fitting TRBD1. V shed 3 bases and J 3 bases; nucleotides not matched to a gene: 24. This CDR3 is built from 21 residues. Looked up from germline, CDR1 is SNHLY and CDR2 is FYNNEI. The CDR3 protein is CASSDPTYPVTHRGTTDTQYF. DNA for the CDR3: TGTGCCAGCAGTGATCCCACCTATCCTGTAACACACAGGGGTACTACAGATACGCAGTATTTT.

The chain joins TRBV12-3 or TRBV12-4 to TRBJ2-2, with D tentatively TRBD2 (6 bases). The CDR3 totals 13 residues. The germline V and J ends were trimmed by 5 bases and 7 bases, with 11 bases remaining between them. The CDR3 DNA reads as TGTGCCAGCAGTGGCTTTAGCGGCGGGGAGCTGTTTTTT. Translating gives CASSGFSGGELFF.

The genes are TRBV4-1 and TRBJ2-7, with D possibly TRBD1 on 6 matching bases. The length of the CDR3 is 14 residues. Between the trimmed V and J ends, which lost 4 bases and 3 bases, there was a span of 13 bases. Germline V gives CDR1 MGHRA, CDR2 YSYEKL. The CDR3 protein is CASSRRQANYEQYF. In DNA, the CDR3 is TGCGCCAGCAGCCGTCGACAGGCAAACTACGAGCAGTACTTC.

This chain connects TRBV18 to TRBJ2-7; 8 bases line up with TRBD2. From germline, CDR1 is KGHSH and CDR2 LQKENI. The V segment lost 2 bases and the J segment 0 bases; nucleotides outside the gene matches: 3. The CDR3 runs to 15 residues. CDR3 bases: TGTGCCAGCTCACCAAGAAGCGGGAGCTCCTACGAGCAGTACTTC. Its translation: CASSPRSGSSYEQYF.

V usage is TRBV7-9 and J usage is TRBJ2-3, with 10 nucleotides matching TRBD2. CDR1 SEHNR and CDR2 FQNEAQ come from the germline V gene (reference sequence). The CDR3 consists of 15 residues. The junction had 3 bases not matched to a gene; V was cut back by 0 bases and J by 6 bases. In DNA form, the CDR3 reads TGTGCCAGCAGCTTAGCCGGGACTAGCGTGGATACGCAGTATTTT. This sequence encodes CASSLAGTSVDTQYF.

As for this clone: One junction end disagrees with the germline gene, perhaps due to a read error. The CDR3 sequence is CASSSLPGQGLIRWGYEQYF. For the CDR3, the DNA is TGTGCTAGCAGCTCCCTGCCGGGACAGGGGCTAATACGGTGGGGCTACGAGCAGTACTTC. The chain carries TRBV7-7 and TRBJ2-7; 10 nucleotides align to TRBD1. This CDR3 is built from 20 residues. Germline CDR1 SSHAT, CDR2 FNYEAQ (reference sequence).

The J gene is TRBJ1-3, the V gene TRBV6-1; no clear D gene. The CDR3 runs to 14 residues. V lost 7 bases to trimming and J lost 0 bases, with 10 bases between them. Germline assignment: CDR1 MNHNS and CDR2 SASEGT. The DNA for the CDR3 is TGTGCCAGCATTGAGACTAACTCTGGAAACACCATATATTTT. Amino acid sequence: CASIETNSGNTIYF.

V gene TRBV13 combines with J gene TRBJ2-3, with 16 positions matching TRBD2. The germline V gene has CDR1 PRHDT and CDR2 FYEKMQ (reference sequence). The CDR3 has 19 residues. V trimming: 5 bases; J trimming: 2 bases; junction bases outside the gene matches: 10. CDR3 sequence reads: CASSKRIGTSGRVTDTQYF. The CDR3 nucleotides are TGTGCCAGCAGCAAACGCATCGGGACTAGCGGGAGGGTCACAGATACGCAGTATTTT. The full variable domain, in which reference TRBV13 and TRBJ2-3 provide the parts outside the CDR3, is AAGVIQSPRHLIKEKRETATLKCYPIPRHDTVYWYQQGPGQDPQFLISFYEKMQSDKGSIPDRFSAQQFSDYHSELNMSSLELGDSALYFCASSKRIGTSGRVTDTQYFGPGTRLTVL.

The J gene is TRBJ1-1, the V gene TRBV3-1 (or the pseudogene TRBV3-2); 8 bases are a match to TRBD1. Germline trimming cut 5 bases from V and 3 bases from J; bases unmatched to any gene: 5. Per germline, CDR1 LGHDT and CDR2 YNNKEL (reference sequence). The CDR3 sequence is 14 residues long. As DNA, the CDR3 is TGTGCCAGCAGCAGAACGGACAGGGACACTGAAGCTTTCTTT. Translation: CASSRTDRDTEAFF.

The chain couples TRBV6-6 to TRBJ2-7; 16 positions match TRBD2. The trim removed 6 bases at V and 4 bases at J, leaving 6 bases unmatched. Germline V gives CDR1 MNHNY, CDR2 SVGAGI (reference sequence). The length of the CDR3 is 16 residues. The CDR3 loop is CASRAGTSGRAYEQYF. The CDR3 DNA sequence: TGTGCCAGCAGGGCCGGGACTAGCGGGAGGGCTTACGAGCAGTACTTC.

The gene calls are TRBV5-1 and TRBJ1-1, with D unclear. The germline V gene encodes CDR1 SGHRS and CDR2 YFSETQ. The length of the CDR3 is 13 residues. V lost 0 bases, J lost 2 bases, and 5 bases lay in between. The CDR3 region has the DNA TGCGCCAGCAGCTTGGGGCATAACACTGAAGCTTTCTTT. Translated: CASSLGHNTEAFF. Complete variable domain (other parts from reference TRBV5-1 and TRBJ1-1): KAGVTQTPRYLIKTRGQQVTLSCSPISGHRSVSWYQQTPGQGLQFLFEYFSETQRNKGNFPGRFSGRQFSNSRSEMNVSTLELGDSALYLCASSLGHNTEAFFGQGTRLTVV.

This sequence joins TRBV19 and TRBJ2-7, with 7 bases that match TRBD1. CDR3 length: 16 amino acids. CDR1 LNHDA and CDR2 SQIVND come from the germline V gene (reference sequence). With 4 bases clipped from V and 7 bases from J, the junction kept 16 bases outside the gene matches. The CDR3 protein is CASSTGTAPSPAEQYF. As DNA, the CDR3 is TGTGCCAGTAGTACCGGGACAGCTCCGAGTCCTGCGGAGCAGTACTTC.